These 28 T cell receptor beta chains were all obtained from the same sample, sequenced in a study of cytomegalovirus exposure and HLA in healthy donors. The PCR was carried out with 60 Vbeta primers and 13 Jbeta primers. Assay: immunoSEQ multiplex PCR; the TCRdb copy retains only in-frame clones and omits some. This table holds 130,000 to 150,000 clones, about four fifths found once. The sample comprised PBMCs. These receptors were obtained from a male donor in good health and CMV-seronegative.

V gene TRBV4-1 combines with J gene TRBJ1-6; no reliable D call. The CDR3 contains 13 residues. The V end lost 0 bases, the J end lost 9 bases, and 6 bases lay between the germline ends. CDR1 is MGHRA and CDR2 is YSYEKL in the germline V gene. The CDR3 loop reads CASSQDLSSPLHF. CDR3 in DNA: TGCGCCAGCAGCCAAGATCTCAGTTCACCCCTCCACTTT.

The chain couples TRBV7-3 to TRBJ1-1; a weak D match, TRBD1 (5 bases). Germline-derived CDR1 and CDR2 are SGHTA and FQGTGA. The CDR3 is 15 residues long. Trimming shortened V by 2 bases and J by 1 base, and 11 bases separated the two germline ends. The CDR3 region has the DNA TGTGCCAGCAGCTTATTTCCTACAGGGAACACTGAAGCTTTCTTT. Protein: CASSLFPTGNTEAFF.

V is TRBV19 and J is TRBJ2-7; 10 bases are shared with TRBD1. The CDR3 spans 15 residues. V shed 3 bases and J 6 bases; nucleotides not matched to a gene: 8. CDR1 and CDR2 from the germline V gene are LNHDA and SQIVND (reference sequence). The CDR3 DNA reads TGTGCCAGTAGTATCGGGGGACAGGGGTATGGCGAGCAGTACTTC. As protein: CASSIGGQGYGEQYF.

This clone was observed once. The V and J genes are TRBV19 and TRBJ1-2; tentatively, D is TRBD1 (6 bases). The V gene lost 5 bases and the J gene lost 3 bases, with 16 bases spanning the gap. Germline V gene sequence: CDR1 LNHDA, CDR2 SQIVND (reference sequence). The length of the CDR3 is 15 residues. CDR3: CASSGGQATYYGYTF. CDR3 nucleotide sequence: TGTGCCAGTAGTGGGGGACAAGCCACCTACTATGGCTACACCTTC.

The rearrangement uses TRBV7-9 and TRBJ2-5; TRBD1 aligns across 9 bases. Germline V lookup: CDR1 SEHNR, CDR2 FQNEAQ (reference sequence). The CDR3 consists of 16 residues. The V and J ends lost 6 bases and 5 bases, in that order; junction bases with no gene match: 13. CDR3 sequence reads: CASRLVGGQGRETQYF. CDR3 DNA: TGTGCCAGCAGACTAGTGGGGGGACAGGGTCGGGAGACCCAGTACTTC.

The gene calls are TRBV5-1 and TRBJ2-7; D gene ambiguous. V lost 3 bases to trimming and J lost 1 base, with 5 bases between them. Germline loops: CDR1 SGHRS, CDR2 YFSETQ. The CDR3 totals 12 residues. CDR3 loop: CASSSRSYEQYF. In nucleotides, the CDR3 is TGCGCCAGCAGCTCGAGATCCTACGAGCAGTACTTC.

Here the CDR3 DNA reads TGTGCCAGCAGCCAAACAACGAACACTGAAGCTTTCTTT. Translated: CASSQTTNTEAFF. The chain combines TRBV7-3 with TRBJ1-1; no definite D call. Germline V gene lookup returns CDR1 SGHTA and CDR2 FQGTGA. The CDR3 length is 13 residues. Trimming stripped 5 bases from V and 1 base from J, with 8 bases between.

This sequence joins TRBV6-5 and TRBJ2-3; 10 bases fit TRBD2. The CDR3 extends over 15 amino acids. With 3 bases clipped from V and 4 bases from J, the junction kept 4 bases outside the gene matches. The germline V gene encodes CDR1 MNHEY and CDR2 SVGAGI. The CDR3 DNA is TGTGCCAGCAGTTATCTAGCGGGAGTGGCAGATACGCAGTATTTT. It codes for CASSYLAGVADTQYF.

The J gene is TRBJ2-3, the V gene TRBV19; the D is unclear. Trimming took 4 bases from V and 4 from J, leaving 12 bases between them. CDR1 and CDR2 from the germline V gene are LNHDA and SQIVND (reference sequence). The CDR3 has 14 amino acids. This CDR3 reads CASSTFHFADTQYF. CDR3 nucleotides: TGTGCCAGTAGTACCTTCCACTTCGCAGATACGCAGTATTTT.

The chain recombines TRBV7-8 with TRBJ1-5; a weak D match, TRBD1 (6 bases). V was trimmed by 6 bases and J by 4 bases, leaving 13 bases between them. The germline CDR1 and CDR2 sequences are SGHVS and FQNEAQ. The CDR3 length is 14 residues. CDR3 DNA: TGTGCCAGCAGTTCTCAGGGGTTGAATCAGCCCCAGCATTTT. Its protein is CASSSQGLNQPQHF.

The chain couples TRBV29-1 to TRBJ1-4, with TRBD1 identical over 8 bases. V was clipped by 4 bases and J by 8 bases; unmatched bases: 9. This CDR3 is built from 14 residues. The germline gives CDR1 SQVTM, CDR2 ANQGSEA. The CDR3 DNA reads TGCAGCGTTGGCCTGGGACAGGAGAGGGAAAAACTGTTTTTT. Residues: CSVGLGQEREKLFF.

As DNA, the CDR3 is TGTGCCAGCAGCCCCATAGCGGGAGTAGACACCGGGGAGCTGTTTTTT. Protein: CASSPIAGVDTGELFF. The chain employs TRBV11-2 and TRBJ2-2; 9 positions agree with TRBD2. The CDR3 is 16 residues long. CDR1 is SGHAT, CDR2 FQNNGV, per germline. V lost 5 bases and J lost 3; bases outside the gene matches: 7.

V is TRBV5-4 and J is TRBJ1-1, with 7 bases identical to TRBD1. CDR3 length: 15 residues. Unmatched junction bases numbered 10, after V lost 3 bases and J lost 5 bases. Germline loops: CDR1 SGHNT, CDR2 YYREEE (reference sequence). In DNA form, the CDR3 reads TGTGCCAGCAGCTGGGGTGGCAGGGGGATAACTGAAGCTTTCTTT. It is translated as CASSWGGRGITEAFF. Variable domain in full (rest from reference TRBV5-4 and TRBJ1-1): ETGVTQSPTHLIKTRGQQVTLRCSSQSGHNTVSWYQQALGQGPQFIFQYYREEENGRGNFPPRFSGLQFPNYSSELNVNALELDDSALYLCASSWGGRGITEAFFGQGTRLTVV.

This clone was observed a single time. The rearrangement uses TRBV19 and TRBJ1-2, with TRBD1 identical over 7 bases. Germline values: CDR1 LNHDA, CDR2 SQIVND (reference sequence). The CDR3 loop spans 17 amino acids. J lost 5 bases, V lost 4 bases, and 16 bases had no gene match. Here the CDR3 reads CASSRTNHRGFYYGYTF. Here the CDR3 DNA reads TGTGCCAGTAGTAGGACAAACCACAGGGGTTTTTATTATGGCTACACCTTC.

The chain employs TRBV5-4 and TRBJ2-7, with D maybe TRBD1 (5 bases). V gave up 2 bases and J gave up 6 bases, with 15 bases separating them. There are 14 residues in the CDR3. CDR1 SGHNT and CDR2 YYREEE come from the germline V gene (reference sequence). CDR3 nucleotide sequence: TGTGCCAGCAGCTTCGGCAGGGCAGCTTCCGAGCAGTACTTC. Translation: CASSFGRAASEQYF.

The V and J genes are TRBV9 and TRBJ2-7, with TRBD2 identical over 9 bases. The CDR3 covers 15 residues. V gave up 3 bases and J gave up 6 bases; unmatched junction bases: 10. Germline V gene lookup returns CDR1 SGDLS and CDR2 YYNGEE. CDR3 in amino acids: CASSAISGSGSEQYF. In DNA form, the CDR3 reads TGTGCCAGCAGCGCAATTAGCGGGAGTGGAAGCGAGCAGTACTTC. The full variable domain, rest sourced from reference TRBV9 and TRBJ2-7, is DSGVTQTPKHLITATGQRVTLRCSPRSGDLSVYWYQQSLDQGLQFLIQYYNGEERAKGNILERFSAQQFPDLHSELNLSSLELGDSALYFCASSAISGSGSEQYFGPGTRLTVT.

This clone has a handful of counts. DNA for the CDR3: TGTGCCACTCTAGGCGGCCACGAGCAGTACTTC. It codes for CATLGGHEQYF. The chain has TRBV19 and TRBJ2-7, with D uncertain. V was clipped by 10 bases and J by 5 bases, with 12 bases between them. The CDR3 loop spans 11 amino acids. Germline loops: CDR1 LNHDA, CDR2 SQIVND (reference sequence).

The chain uses TRBV6-1 and TRBJ2-5; D ambiguous. The germline V and J ends were trimmed by 0 bases and 4 bases, with 9 bases remaining between them. This CDR3 region has 14 residues. The germline V gene encodes CDR1 MNHNS and CDR2 SASEGT. The CDR3, as DNA: TGTGCCAGCAGTGAAGCGGCGGCGGCAGAGACCCAGTACTTC. It yields the protein CASSEAAAAETQYF.

This chain connects TRBV25-1 to TRBJ2-1; D gene unclear. This CDR3 is 16 amino acids long. Per germline, CDR1 MGHDK and CDR2 SYGVNS. Trimming cost V 4 bases and J 5 bases, with 18 bases left between them. The CDR3 bases are TGTGCCAGCAGTGCGCCCTACCCTAAAAGAAACAATGAGCAGTTCTTC. Its translation: CASSAPYPKRNNEQFF.

This sequence joins TRBV18 and TRBJ1-2; 8 bases match TRBD1. Germline-derived CDR1 and CDR2 are KGHSH and LQKENI. The length of the CDR3 is 15 residues. V gave up 4 bases and J gave up 7 bases; unmatched junction bases: 11. The CDR3 DNA sequence: TGTGCCAGCTCACTCTCCAGGGGGCAGTTCGGTGGCTACACCTTC. This translates into CASSLSRGQFGGYTF.

This chain joins TRBV30 and TRBJ2-2; TRBD1 agrees at 8 bases. This CDR3 spans 18 amino acids. In germline, CDR1 is GTSNPN, CDR2 SVGIG (reference sequence). After removal of 2 bases from V and 5 bases from J, the junction contained 16 bases not matched to a gene. The CDR3, as DNA: TGTGCCTGGAGTCGGAACACAGGAGCCAGGGGGCGAACCGGGGAGCTGTTTTTT. Encoded protein: CAWSRNTGARGRTGELFF.

The chain carries TRBV6-1 and TRBJ2-1, with a weak D call TRBD2 (5 bases). Germline CDR1 reads MNHNS; CDR2 reads SASEGT. This CDR3 has 15 amino acids. V was shortened by 4 bases and J by 2 bases, with 12 bases between the two germline ends. CDR3 residues: CASSGRGSPYNEQFF. CDR3 DNA: TGTGCCAGCAGTGGTCGAGGGAGTCCCTACAATGAGCAGTTCTTC.

V is TRBV12-5 and J is TRBJ1-1; the D is unclear. The V end was cut by 0 bases, the J end by 2 bases, with 4 bases between. The CDR3 runs 13 residues. Germline CDR1 LGHNT, CDR2 FRNRAP. The CDR3 coding sequence is TGTGCTAGTGGTTTGGTAATAAACACTGAAGCTTTCTTT. It codes for CASGLVINTEAFF.

The genes are TRBV6-5 and TRBJ1-2, with D possibly TRBD1 on 5 matching bases. CDR3 size: 15 residues. The germline V and J ends were trimmed by 6 bases and 6 bases, with 20 bases remaining between them. The germline CDR1 and CDR2 sequences are MNHEY and SVGAGI. As DNA, the CDR3 is TGTGCCAGCAGAGATAACGTGAGAGACAGAGATGGCTACACCTTC. Amino acid sequence: CASRDNVRDRDGYTF.

The chain recombines TRBV21-1 with TRBJ1-2; whether TRBD1, the table's D call, matches the DNA was not checked. TRBV21-1 is termed a pseudogene. The CDR3 runs to 14 residues. CDR3 region: CASSKRGSYYGYTF. DNA of the CDR3: TGTGCCAGCAGCAAAAGGGGGTCTTACTATGGCTACACCTTC.

The chain is built from TRBV9 and TRBJ1-5, with D possibly matching TRBD1 (5 bases). The CDR3 covers 14 residues. With 4 bases removed from V and 3 bases from J, the gap between germline ends came to 11 bases. Germline-derived CDR1 and CDR2 are SGDLS and YYNGEE. CDR3 DNA sequence: TGTGCCAGCAGCAAGGAGGGGTACAATCAGCCCCAGCATTTT. Amino acid sequence: CASSKEGYNQPQHF. Full variable domain (remainder filled in from reference TRBV9 and TRBJ1-5): DSGVTQTPKHLITATGQRVTLRCSPRSGDLSVYWYQQSLDQGLQFLIQYYNGEERAKGNILERFSAQQFPDLHSELNLSSLELGDSALYFCASSKEGYNQPQHFGDGTRLSIL.

The rearrangement uses TRBV9 and TRBJ2-7; 8 bases map to TRBD2. V was pared by 0 bases and J by 1 base, with 3 bases of the junction left unmatched. CDR3 length equals 15 residues. CDR1 is SGDLS and CDR2 is YYNGEE in the germline V gene. CDR3 sequence: CASSVERGPSYEQYF. The CDR3 bases are TGTGCCAGCAGCGTAGAGCGGGGGCCTTCCTACGAGCAGTACTTC.

This clone turned up a few times. The chain links TRBV7-2 to TRBJ2-5, with 9 bases fitting TRBD2. Germline CDR1 and CDR2: SGHTA and FQGNSA. This CDR3 contains 16 residues. Trimming removed 6 bases from V and 5 bases from J; junction bases left unmatched: 13. CDR3 sequence reads: CASRGPGAGGGETQYF. The CDR3 DNA reads TGTGCCAGCAGGGGGCCGGGAGCGGGAGGTGGGGAGACCCAGTACTTC. The whole variable domain, filled in from reference TRBV7-2 and TRBJ2-5, reads GAGVSQSPSNKVTEKGKDVELRCDPISGHTALYWYRQSLGQGLEFLIYFQGNSAPDKSGLPSDRFSAERTGGSVSTLTIQRTQQEDSAVYLCASRGPGAGGGETQYFGPGTRLLVL.